This T cell receptor (beta chain) was sequenced in a study of CD4 T cells in relation to SARS-CoV-2 and coronaviruses. Germline-derived CDR1 and CDR2 are MNHEY and SVGAGI. Trimming shortened V by 9 bases and J by 2 bases, and 14 bases separated the two germline ends. The CDR3 consists of 14 residues. The repertoire was sequenced with immunoSEQ multiplex PCR; TCRdb's copy has only in-frame clones and lacks some. The sample contains tens of thousands of clones, approximately 85% of which appear only once. Material for sequencing was memory CD4+ T cells from PBMCs. The chain joins TRBV6-5 to TRBJ1-5; D is possibly TRBD1 (5 bases). The clonotype originates from an adult with COVID-19. CDR3 in DNA: TGTGCCAGTGAAACCGGGGGGGGCAATCAGCCCCAGCATTTT. It translates to CASETGGGNQPQHF.